This T cell receptor beta chain was recovered during a study of OX40 agonist ivuxolimab in advanced cancers. Study-level background: Patients were given ivuxolimab, an antibody that agonizes OX40 (CD134). Each patient was given ivuxolimab into a vein every 2 weeks, at 0.01 to 10 mg/kg.

The table came from immunoSEQ multiplex PCR; TCRdb's copy has only in-frame clones and leaves some out. This table holds approximately 15,000 clones, roughly 79% found once. Germline CDR1 and CDR2: SEHNR and FQNEAQ (reference sequence). The CDR3 is made up of 14 amino acids. The V end was cut by 1 base, the J end by 1 base, with 7 bases between. The genes are TRBV7-9 and TRBJ1-1; no definite D call. Sequencing used CD4+ or CD8+ T cells sorted from blood, obtained in a trial of the OX40 agonist ivuxolimab. The source of this sequence is an adult with an advanced solid tumor such as melanoma, head and neck, liver or kidney cancer. This CDR3 is CASSLEAGNTEAFF. The CDR3, as DNA: TGTGCCAGCAGCTTAGAGGCAGGGAACACTGAAGCTTTCTTT.